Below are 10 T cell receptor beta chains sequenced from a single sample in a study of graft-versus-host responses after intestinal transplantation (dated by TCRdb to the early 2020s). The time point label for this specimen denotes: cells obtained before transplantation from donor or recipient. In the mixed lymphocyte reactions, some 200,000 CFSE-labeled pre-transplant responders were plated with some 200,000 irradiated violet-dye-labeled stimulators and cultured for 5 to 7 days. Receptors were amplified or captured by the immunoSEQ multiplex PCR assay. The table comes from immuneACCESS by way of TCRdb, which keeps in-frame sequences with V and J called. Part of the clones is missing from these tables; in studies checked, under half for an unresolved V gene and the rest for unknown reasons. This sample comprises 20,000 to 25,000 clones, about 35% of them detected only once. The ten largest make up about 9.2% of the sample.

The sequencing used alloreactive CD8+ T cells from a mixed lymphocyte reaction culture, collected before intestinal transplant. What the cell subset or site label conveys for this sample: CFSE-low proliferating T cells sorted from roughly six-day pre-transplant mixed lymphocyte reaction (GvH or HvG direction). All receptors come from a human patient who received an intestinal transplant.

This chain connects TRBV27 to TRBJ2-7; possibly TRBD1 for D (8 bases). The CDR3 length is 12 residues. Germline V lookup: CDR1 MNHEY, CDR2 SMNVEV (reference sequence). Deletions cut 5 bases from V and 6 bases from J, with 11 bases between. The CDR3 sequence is CASSTGGVEQYF. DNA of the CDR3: TGTGCCAGCAGTACAGGGGGGGTCGAGCAGTACTTC.

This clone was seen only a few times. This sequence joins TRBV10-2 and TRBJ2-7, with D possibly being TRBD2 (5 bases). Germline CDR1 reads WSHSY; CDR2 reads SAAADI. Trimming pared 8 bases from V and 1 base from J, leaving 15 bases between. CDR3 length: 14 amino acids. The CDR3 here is CASGPNGVSYEQYF. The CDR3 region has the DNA TGCGCCAGCGGGCCGAACGGGGTATCCTACGAGCAGTACTTC.

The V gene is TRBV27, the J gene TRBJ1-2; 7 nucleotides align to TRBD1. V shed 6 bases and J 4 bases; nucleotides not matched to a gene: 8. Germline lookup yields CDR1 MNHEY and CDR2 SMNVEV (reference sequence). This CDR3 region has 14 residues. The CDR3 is CASSLTGYGYGYTF. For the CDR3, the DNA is TGTGCCAGCAGCCTGACAGGGTATGGCTATGGCTACACCTTC.

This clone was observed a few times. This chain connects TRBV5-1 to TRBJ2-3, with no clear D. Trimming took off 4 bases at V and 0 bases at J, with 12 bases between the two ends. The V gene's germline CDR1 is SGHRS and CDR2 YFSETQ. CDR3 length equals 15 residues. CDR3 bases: TGCGCCAGCAGCACCAGATACTCTAGCACAGATACGCAGTATTTT. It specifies CASSTRYSSTDTQYF.

DNA of the CDR3: TGTGCCAGCAGCCCCGGGGACAGCGACACAGATACGCAGTATTTT. Its protein product is CASSPGDSDTDTQYF. The chain joins TRBV28 to TRBJ2-3; 7 nucleotides agree with TRBD1. Germline V CDR1 and CDR2: MDHEN, SYDVKM. The CDR3 contains 15 residues. V was pared by 6 bases and J by 2 bases, with 8 bases of the junction left unmatched.

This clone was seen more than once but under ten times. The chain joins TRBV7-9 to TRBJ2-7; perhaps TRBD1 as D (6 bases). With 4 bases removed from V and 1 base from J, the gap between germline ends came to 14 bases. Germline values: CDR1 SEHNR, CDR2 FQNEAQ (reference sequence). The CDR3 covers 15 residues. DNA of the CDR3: TGTGCCAGCAGCTACAGGGATGCAGTTTCCTACGAGCAGTACTTC. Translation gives CASSYRDAVSYEQYF.

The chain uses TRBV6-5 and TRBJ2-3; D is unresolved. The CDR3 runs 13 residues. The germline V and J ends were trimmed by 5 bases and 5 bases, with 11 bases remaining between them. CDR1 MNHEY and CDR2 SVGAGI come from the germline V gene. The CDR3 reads CASSEPGGDTQYF. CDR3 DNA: TGTGCCAGCAGTGAACCAGGCGGAGATACGCAGTATTTT.

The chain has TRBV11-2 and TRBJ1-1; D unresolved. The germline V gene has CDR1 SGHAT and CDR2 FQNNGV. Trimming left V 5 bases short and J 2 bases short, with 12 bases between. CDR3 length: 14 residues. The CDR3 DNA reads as TGTGCCAGCAGCCCCACGACTGACAACACTGAAGCTTTCTTT. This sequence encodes CASSPTTDNTEAFF.

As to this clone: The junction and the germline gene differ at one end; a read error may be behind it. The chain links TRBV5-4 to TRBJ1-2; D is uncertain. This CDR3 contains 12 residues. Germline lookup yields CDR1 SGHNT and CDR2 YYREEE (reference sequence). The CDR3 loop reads CARSLTNYGYTF. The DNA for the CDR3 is TGTGCCAGAAGCTTGACAAACTATGGCTACACCTTC.

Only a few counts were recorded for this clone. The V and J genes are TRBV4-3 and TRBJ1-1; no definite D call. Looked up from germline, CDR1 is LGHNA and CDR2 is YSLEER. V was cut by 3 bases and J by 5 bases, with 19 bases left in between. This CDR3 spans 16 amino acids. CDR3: CASSHPPSIHRTEAFF. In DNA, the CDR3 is TGCGCCAGCAGCCACCCCCCGTCAATTCATAGAACTGAAGCTTTCTTT.